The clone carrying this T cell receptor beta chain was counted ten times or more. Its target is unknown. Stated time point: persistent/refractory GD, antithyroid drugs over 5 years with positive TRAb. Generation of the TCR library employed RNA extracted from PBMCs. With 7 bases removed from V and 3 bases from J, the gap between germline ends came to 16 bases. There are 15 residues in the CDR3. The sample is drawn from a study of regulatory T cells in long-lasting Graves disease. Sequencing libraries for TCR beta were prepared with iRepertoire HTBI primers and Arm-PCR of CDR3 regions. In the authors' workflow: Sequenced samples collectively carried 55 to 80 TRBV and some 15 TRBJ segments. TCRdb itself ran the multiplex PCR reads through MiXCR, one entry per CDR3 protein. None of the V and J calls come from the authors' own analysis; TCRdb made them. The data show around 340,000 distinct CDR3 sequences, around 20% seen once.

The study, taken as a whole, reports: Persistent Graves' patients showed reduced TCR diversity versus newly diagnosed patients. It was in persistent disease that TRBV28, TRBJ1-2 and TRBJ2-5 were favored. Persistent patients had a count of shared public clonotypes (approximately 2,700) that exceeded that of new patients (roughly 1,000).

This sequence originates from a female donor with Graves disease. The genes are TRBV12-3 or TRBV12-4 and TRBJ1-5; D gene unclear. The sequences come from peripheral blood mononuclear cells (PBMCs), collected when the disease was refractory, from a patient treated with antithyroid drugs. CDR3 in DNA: TGTGCCAGCAAACCGGGCTCCGGGGACAATCAGCCCCAGCATTTT. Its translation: CASKPGSGDNQPQHF.